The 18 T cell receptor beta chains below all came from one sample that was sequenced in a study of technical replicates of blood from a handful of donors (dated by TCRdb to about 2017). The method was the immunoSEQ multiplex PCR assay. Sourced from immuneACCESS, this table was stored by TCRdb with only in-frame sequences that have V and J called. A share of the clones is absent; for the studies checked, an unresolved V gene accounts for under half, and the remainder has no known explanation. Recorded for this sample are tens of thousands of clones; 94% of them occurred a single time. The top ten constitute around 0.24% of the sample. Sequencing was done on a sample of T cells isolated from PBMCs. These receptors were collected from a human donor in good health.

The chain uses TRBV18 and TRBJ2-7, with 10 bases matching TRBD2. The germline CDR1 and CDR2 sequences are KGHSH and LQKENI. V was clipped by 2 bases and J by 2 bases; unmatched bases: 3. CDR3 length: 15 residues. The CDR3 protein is CASSPASGSTYEQYF. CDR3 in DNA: TGTGCCAGCTCACCAGCTAGCGGGAGTACCTACGAGCAGTACTTC.

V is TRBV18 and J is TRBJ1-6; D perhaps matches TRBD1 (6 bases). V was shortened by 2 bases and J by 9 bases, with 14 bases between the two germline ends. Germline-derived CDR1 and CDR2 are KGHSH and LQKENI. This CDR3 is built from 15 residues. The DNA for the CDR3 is TGTGCCAGCTCACCAGGGGCAGGGGCAGGTTCACCCCTCCACTTT. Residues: CASSPGAGAGSPLHF. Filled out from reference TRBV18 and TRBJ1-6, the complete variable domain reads NAGVMQNPRHLVRRRGQEARLRCSPMKGHSHVYWYRQLPEEGLKFMVYLQKENIIDESGMPKERFSAEFPKEGPSILRIQQVVRGDSAAYFCASSPGAGAGSPLHFGNGTRLTVT.

This CDR3 reads CSVPGGTGANVLTF. The DNA for the CDR3 is TGCAGCGTCCCCGGGGGGACTGGGGCCAACGTCCTGACTTTC. J is TRBJ2-6 and V is TRBV29-1; the match to TRBD2 covers 7 bases. The CDR3 is made up of 14 amino acids. Germline V gene lookup returns CDR1 SQVTM and CDR2 ANQGSEA. V lost 6 bases, J lost 2 bases, and 4 bases stayed unmatched.

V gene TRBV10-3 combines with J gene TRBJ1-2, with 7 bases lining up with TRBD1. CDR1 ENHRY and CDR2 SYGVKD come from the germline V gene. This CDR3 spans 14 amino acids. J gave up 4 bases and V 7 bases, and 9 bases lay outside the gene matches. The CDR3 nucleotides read TGTGCCATCACGACTTACAGGGGCTCCTATGGCTACACCTTC. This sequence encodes CAITTYRGSYGYTF.

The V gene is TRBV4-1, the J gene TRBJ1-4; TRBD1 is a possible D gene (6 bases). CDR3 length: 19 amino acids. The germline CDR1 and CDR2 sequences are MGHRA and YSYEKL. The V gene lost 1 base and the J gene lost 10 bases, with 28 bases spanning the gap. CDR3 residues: CASSQGISTDRDVRGKLFF. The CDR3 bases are TGCGCCAGCAGCCAAGGAATCTCCACCGACCGGGACGTCAGGGGAAAACTGTTTTTT.

The CDR3 here is CASSEARAYYGYTF. CDR3 DNA: TGTGCCAGCAGTGAAGCGCGTGCATACTATGGCTACACCTTC. This rearrangement joins TRBV2 to TRBJ1-2; D remains unclear. Germline V lookup: CDR1 SNHLY, CDR2 FYNNEI. V was clipped by 0 bases and J by 3 bases, with 8 bases between them. This CDR3 comprises 14 residues.

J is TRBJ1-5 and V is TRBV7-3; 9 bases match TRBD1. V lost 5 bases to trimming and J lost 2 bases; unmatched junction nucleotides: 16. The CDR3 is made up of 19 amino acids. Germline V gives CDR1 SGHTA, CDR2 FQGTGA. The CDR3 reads CASSQFWTGDVGRNQPQHF. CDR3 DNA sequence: TGTGCCAGCAGCCAATTTTGGACAGGGGACGTAGGACGCAATCAGCCCCAGCATTTT. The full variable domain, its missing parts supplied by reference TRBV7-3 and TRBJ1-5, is GAGVSQTPSNKVTEKGKYVELRCDPISGHTALYWYRQSLGQGPEFLIYFQGTGAADDSGLPNDRFFAVRPEGSVSTLKIQRTERGDSAVYLCASSQFWTGDVGRNQPQHFGDGTRLSIL.

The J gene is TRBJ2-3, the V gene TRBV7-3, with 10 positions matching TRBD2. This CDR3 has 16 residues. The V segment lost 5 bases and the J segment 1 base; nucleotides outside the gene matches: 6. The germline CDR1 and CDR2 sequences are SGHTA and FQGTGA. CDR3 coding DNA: TGTGCCAGCAGCGATACGAGCGGGGGGGGCACAGATACGCAGTATTTT. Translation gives CASSDTSGGGTDTQYF.

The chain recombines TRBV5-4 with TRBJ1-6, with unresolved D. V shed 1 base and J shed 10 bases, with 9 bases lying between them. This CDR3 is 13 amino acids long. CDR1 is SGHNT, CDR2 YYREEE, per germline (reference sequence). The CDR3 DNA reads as TGTGCCAGCAGCTTGTTACGGGAATCACCCCTCCACTTT. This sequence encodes CASSLLRESPLHF. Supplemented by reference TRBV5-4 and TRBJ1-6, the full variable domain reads ETGVTQSPTHLIKTRGQQVTLRCSSQSGHNTVSWYQQALGQGPQFIFQYYREEENGRGNFPPRFSGLQFPNYSSELNVNALELDDSALYLCASSLLRESPLHFGNGTRLTVT.

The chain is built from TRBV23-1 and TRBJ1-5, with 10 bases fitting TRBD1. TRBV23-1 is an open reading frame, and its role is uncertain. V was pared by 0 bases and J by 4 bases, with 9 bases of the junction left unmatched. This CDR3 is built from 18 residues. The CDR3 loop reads CASSQSRAGQGLNQPQHF. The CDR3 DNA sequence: TGCGCCAGCAGTCAATCGAGAGCGGGACAGGGGCTAAATCAGCCCCAGCATTTT.

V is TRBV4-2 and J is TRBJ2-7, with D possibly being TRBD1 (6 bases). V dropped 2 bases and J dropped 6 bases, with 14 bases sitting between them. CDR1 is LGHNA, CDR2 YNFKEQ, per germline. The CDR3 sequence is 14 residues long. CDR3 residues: CASSQTFGQREQYF. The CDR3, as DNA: TGTGCCAGCAGCCAAACCTTTGGACAGCGCGAGCAGTACTTC.

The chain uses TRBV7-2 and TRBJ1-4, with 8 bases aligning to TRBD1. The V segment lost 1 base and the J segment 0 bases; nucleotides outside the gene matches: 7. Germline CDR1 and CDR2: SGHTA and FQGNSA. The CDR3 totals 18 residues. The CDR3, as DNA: TGTGCCAGCAGCTTAGAACGGACAGGGACCGCAACTAATGAAAAACTGTTTTTT. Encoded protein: CASSLERTGTATNEKLFF. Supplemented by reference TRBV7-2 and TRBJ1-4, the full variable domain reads GAGVSQSPSNKVTEKGKDVELRCDPISGHTALYWYRQSLGQGLEFLIYFQGNSAPDKSGLPSDRFSAERTGGSVSTLTIQRTQQEDSAVYLCASSLERTGTATNEKLFFGSGTQLSVL.

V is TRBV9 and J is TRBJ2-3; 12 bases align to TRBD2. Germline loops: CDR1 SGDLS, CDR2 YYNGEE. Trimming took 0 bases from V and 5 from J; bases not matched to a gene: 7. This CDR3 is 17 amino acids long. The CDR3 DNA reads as TGTGCCAGCAGCGTAGTGGCTAGCGGGGGGGCGAGAGATACGCAGTATTTT. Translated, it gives CASSVVASGGARDTQYF.

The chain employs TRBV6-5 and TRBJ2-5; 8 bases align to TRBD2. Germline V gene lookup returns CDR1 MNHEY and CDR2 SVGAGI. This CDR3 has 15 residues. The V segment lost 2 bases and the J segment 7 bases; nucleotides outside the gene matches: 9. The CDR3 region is CASSYVAGGPRTQYF. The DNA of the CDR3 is TGTGCCAGCAGTTACGTCGCGGGGGGTCCAAGGACCCAGTACTTC.

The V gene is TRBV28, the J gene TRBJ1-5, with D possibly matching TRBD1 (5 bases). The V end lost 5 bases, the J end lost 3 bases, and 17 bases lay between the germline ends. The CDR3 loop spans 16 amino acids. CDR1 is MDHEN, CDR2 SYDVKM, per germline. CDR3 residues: CASSQYAGLYNQPQHF. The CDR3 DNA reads TGTGCCAGCAGTCAGTACGCAGGGTTATACAATCAGCCCCAGCATTTT.

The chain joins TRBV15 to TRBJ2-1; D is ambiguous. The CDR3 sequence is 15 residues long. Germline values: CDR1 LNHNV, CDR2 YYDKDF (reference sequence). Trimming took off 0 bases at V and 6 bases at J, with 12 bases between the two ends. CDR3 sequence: CATSRDHNGANEQFF. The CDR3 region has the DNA TGTGCCACCAGCAGAGATCACAACGGAGCCAATGAGCAGTTCTTC.

The DNA of the CDR3 is TGTGCCAGCAGTGCCCTAGCGGCCAGCTCCTACAATGAGCAGTTCTTC. This encodes CASSALAASSYNEQFF. The genes are TRBV6-4 and TRBJ2-1; TRBD2 matches 7 bases. The germline CDR1 and CDR2 sequences are MRHNA and SNTAGT. The CDR3 is 16 amino acids. V trimming: 4 bases; J trimming: 0 bases; junction bases outside the gene matches: 6.

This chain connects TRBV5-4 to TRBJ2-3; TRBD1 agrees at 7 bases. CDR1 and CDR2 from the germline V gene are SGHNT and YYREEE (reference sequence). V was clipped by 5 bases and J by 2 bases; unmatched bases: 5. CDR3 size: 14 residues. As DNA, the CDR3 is TGTGCCAGCAGTCCCGGGACAGTCACAGATACGCAGTATTTT. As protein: CASSPGTVTDTQYF.